This entry lists 20 T cell receptor beta chains sequenced from one sample in a study of shared T cell receptors in the human thymus. Using immunoSEQ multiplex PCR, the repertoire was profiled, and TCRdb retains in-frame clones only, with some absent. The sample lists 500,000 to 750,000 clones; roughly 90% were seen once. These same records also appear under a second study, on human thymus T cells.

Sequenced input: thymocytes. These receptors all come from a boy under two years old with a congenital heart defect.

The genes are TRBV7-2 and TRBJ2-1; tentatively, D is TRBD1 (6 bases). The V end lost 8 bases, the J end lost 6 bases, and 17 bases lay between the germline ends. The CDR3 loop spans 14 amino acids. Germline V lookup: CDR1 SGHTA, CDR2 FQGNSA. The CDR3 spells CASRRGRGVNEQFF. DNA of the CDR3: TGTGCCAGCCGGCGCGGCAGGGGAGTCAATGAGCAGTTCTTC.

With respect to this clone: This sample includes further DNA sequences coding for the same CDR3. This chain joins TRBV19 and TRBJ1-1, with D possibly being TRBD1 (6 bases). V was shortened by 1 base and J by 5 bases, with 11 bases between the two germline ends. Germline CDR1 LNHDA, CDR2 SQIVND (reference sequence). This CDR3 has 14 residues. The CDR3 loop reads CASSIGGGGTEAFF. The CDR3 nucleotides are TGTGCCAGTAGTATAGGGGGAGGGGGGACTGAAGCTTTCTTT.

The gene calls are TRBV4-1 and TRBJ2-4, with 14 bases fitting TRBD2. The V gene end was trimmed by 0 bases and the J gene end by 2 bases; junction bases not matched to a gene: 12. The CDR3 contains 21 residues. The germline V gene encodes CDR1 MGHRA and CDR2 YSYEKL. CDR3 nucleotides: TGCGCCAGCAGCCAAGACGAGAGACTAGCGGGAGGGCCTTCCCCCAAAAACATTCAGTACTTC. As protein: CASSQDERLAGGPSPKNIQYF.

The chain recombines TRBV5-3 with TRBJ2-7, with TRBD2 matching over 11 bases. TRBV5-3 is filed as an ORF, its function uncertain. V lost 9 bases, J lost 5 bases, and 7 bases stayed unmatched. The CDR3 totals 13 residues. Written as DNA, the CDR3 is TGTGCCACCTTAGCGGGAGGGCCCCACGAGCAGTACTTC. As protein: CATLAGGPHEQYF.

This chain links TRBV7-6 with TRBJ1-4; D is undetermined. Per the germline V gene, CDR1 is SGHVS and CDR2 is FNYEAQ. The CDR3 length is 15 residues. Trimming removed 1 base at V and 0 bases at J, with 6 bases between. The CDR3 here is CASSLGRSTNEKLFF. CDR3 sequence (DNA): TGTGCCAGCAGCTTAGGTCGGTCAACTAATGAAAAACTGTTTTTT. Full variable domain (rest looked up from reference TRBV7-6 and TRBJ1-4): GAGVSQSPRYKVTKRGQDVALRCDPISGHVSLYWYRQALGQGPEFLTYFNYEAQQDKSGLPNDRFSAERPEGSISTLTIQRTEQRDSAMYRCASSLGRSTNEKLFFGSGTQLSVL.

This clone showed up just once. The chain employs TRBV10-1 and TRBJ1-1, with 8 bases aligning to TRBD1. Germline-derived CDR1 and CDR2 are WNHNN and SYGVQD (reference sequence). The J segment lost 3 bases and the V segment lost 1 base, leaving 4 bases of the junction unmatched. The CDR3 is 15 amino acids. The CDR3 sequence is CASSEYPGQDTEAFF. The CDR3 DNA reads as TGCGCCAGCAGTGAGTACCCGGGACAGGACACTGAAGCTTTCTTT.

The J gene is TRBJ2-7, the V gene TRBV7-2, with 8 positions matching TRBD1. The V and J ends lost 5 bases and 1 base, in that order; junction bases with no gene match: 7. This CDR3 is built from 15 residues. CDR1 and CDR2 from the germline V gene are SGHTA and FQGNSA. As DNA, the CDR3 is TGTGCCAGCAGCCTTGCCCAGGGGGCGTCCTACGAGCAGTACTTC. Its translation is CASSLAQGASYEQYF.

This chain links TRBV5-1 with TRBJ2-5; the match to TRBD2 covers 7 bases. The V and J ends lost 0 bases and 5 bases, in that order; junction bases with no gene match: 7. The CDR3 is 15 residues long. CDR1 is SGHRS, CDR2 YFSETQ, per germline. The CDR3 coding sequence is TGCGCCAGCAGCTTGGGGGGCAGGGAGGGGGAGACCCAGTACTTC. Translation: CASSLGGREGETQYF.

V is TRBV4-3 and J is TRBJ1-1; D perhaps matches TRBD1 (5 bases). Germline V gene lookup returns CDR1 LGHNA and CDR2 YSLEER. The V end lost 1 base, the J end lost 8 bases, and 11 bases lay between the germline ends. The CDR3 extends over 13 amino acids. The CDR3 sequence is CASSQAPSGEAFF. In nucleotides, the CDR3 is TGCGCCAGCAGCCAAGCACCCTCAGGGGAAGCTTTCTTT.

This clone was picked up a small number of times. The chain is built from TRBV7-9 and TRBJ2-4, with 9 bases lining up with TRBD1. The CDR3 is 15 residues long. V lost 0 bases to trimming and J lost 6 bases; unmatched junction nucleotides: 3. The germline CDR1 and CDR2 sequences are SEHNR and FQNEAQ (reference sequence). The DNA of the CDR3 is TGTGCCAGCAGCTTAGCGTCGACAGGGGGAAACATTCAGTACTTC. It encodes CASSLASTGGNIQYF.

The chain recombines TRBV11-1 with TRBJ2-3; no definite D call. V gave up 5 bases and J gave up 9 bases, with 12 bases separating them. CDR3 length equals 12 residues. Germline CDR1 reads SGHAT; CDR2 reads FQDESV (reference sequence). This CDR3 is CASSTPERTQYF. The CDR3 bases are TGTGCCAGCAGCACCCCAGAGAGGACGCAGTATTTT.

The chain uses TRBV27 and TRBJ2-1; perhaps TRBD2 as D (6 bases). V was clipped by 4 bases and J by 1 base, with 23 bases between them. CDR3 size: 19 residues. CDR1 MNHEY and CDR2 SMNVEV come from the germline V gene (reference sequence). This CDR3 reads CASSSPLGGVNGSYNEQFF. The CDR3 nucleotides are TGTGCCAGCAGTTCTCCTTTGGGGGGAGTAAATGGATCCTACAATGAGCAGTTCTTC.

The chain uses TRBV10-1 and TRBJ2-7, with D maybe TRBD1 (5 bases). This CDR3 has 14 residues. V lost 5 bases and J lost 2, with 13 bases in between. CDR1 WNHNN and CDR2 SYGVQD come from the germline V gene (reference sequence). CDR3: CASSIAGSPYEQYF. In nucleotides, the CDR3 is TGCGCCAGCAGTATTGCAGGGTCCCCCTACGAGCAGTACTTC.

V is TRBV19 and J is TRBJ1-1, with D hard to call. The CDR3 contains 12 residues. Germline assignment: CDR1 LNHDA and CDR2 SQIVND (reference sequence). The V end was cut by 1 base, the J end by 11 bases, with 11 bases between. The CDR3 region has the DNA TGTGCCAGTAGTATAGGGCACGTCGGGGCTTTCTTT. Protein sequence: CASSIGHVGAFF. Variable domain in full (rest from reference TRBV19 and TRBJ1-1): DGGITQSPKYLFRKEGQNVTLSCEQNLNHDAMYWYRQDPGQGLRLIYYSQIVNDFQKGDIAEGYSVSREKKESFPLTVTSAQKNPTAFYLCASSIGHVGAFFGQGTRLTVV.

This chain links TRBV15 with TRBJ2-5; TRBD2 matches at 8 bases. The DNA end favors TRBJ2-7, so the J call may be wrong. From germline, CDR1 is LNHNV and CDR2 YYDKDF (reference sequence). The CDR3 runs to 16 residues. The CDR3 coding sequence is TGTGCCACCAGCAGGCTCCTAGCGGGTCATTCCTACGAGCAGTACTTC. This encodes CATSRLLAGHSYEQYF.

J is TRBJ2-7 and V is TRBV15, with 7 nucleotides matching TRBD2. V lost 4 bases, J lost 5 bases, and 14 bases stayed unmatched. Per germline, CDR1 LNHNV and CDR2 YYDKDF (reference sequence). This CDR3 is 16 amino acids long. CDR3 coding DNA: TGTGCCACCAGCAAAGAAAATGGGGGAGGGCCCCACGAGCAGTACTTC. This gives the protein CATSKENGGGPHEQYF.

This chain uses TRBV6-7 with TRBJ2-1, with a tentative D call TRBD1 (5 bases). TRBV6-7 belongs to the ORF category, with a function that is uncertain. The CDR3 runs to 12 residues. In DNA, the CDR3 is TGTGCAAGAAGGACCCCGACAGATGAGCAGTTCTTC. Protein product: CARRTPTDEQFF.

The V gene is TRBV27, the J gene TRBJ2-3; TRBD2 might be the D (5 bases). From germline, CDR1 is MNHEY and CDR2 SMNVEV (reference sequence). V lost 4 bases and J 1 base, leaving 21 bases between the germline ends. CDR3 length: 18 amino acids. The CDR3 here is CASSSQPSRERGTDTQYF. DNA of the CDR3: TGTGCCAGCAGTTCACAACCCTCGAGGGAAAGGGGCACAGATACGCAGTATTTT.

About this clone: Other nucleotide sequences from this sample produce the same CDR3. This chain uses TRBV6-1 with TRBJ1-1; 9 bases map to TRBD1. The V and J ends lost 6 bases and 2 bases, in that order; junction bases with no gene match: 1. There are 13 residues in the CDR3. In germline, CDR1 is MNHNS, CDR2 SASEGT. As DNA, the CDR3 is TGTGCCAGCAGGGACAGGGGAAACACTGAAGCTTTCTTT. The encoded protein is CASRDRGNTEAFF.

V is TRBV2 and J is TRBJ2-1; 7 positions match TRBD2. Germline loops: CDR1 SNHLY, CDR2 FYNNEI. The CDR3 spans 17 residues. Germline trimming cut 4 bases from V and 9 bases from J; bases unmatched to any gene: 18. For the CDR3, the DNA is TGTGCCAGCAGTGGGCCCTGGGGGGGAAGGGCTACAAGTGAGCAGTTCTTC. Its protein is CASSGPWGGRATSEQFF.